These 28 T cell receptor beta chains share one sample of origin, sequenced in a study of cytomegalovirus exposure and HLA in healthy donors. Using immunoSEQ multiplex PCR, the repertoire was profiled, and TCRdb retains in-frame clones only, with some absent. The data show 150,000 to 200,000 clones, 86% seen once. The specimen sequenced was PBMCs. These receptors all stem from a man aged 18 to 30 in good health and CMV-seropositive.

This clone has more than one count but fewer than ten. The chain recombines TRBV9 with TRBJ2-7; 7 bases match TRBD2. Per the germline V gene, CDR1 is SGDLS and CDR2 is YYNGEE. The CDR3 has 11 residues. Germline trimming cut 4 bases from V and 6 bases from J; bases unmatched to any gene: 1. CDR3 amino acids: CASSRGSEQYF. The CDR3 bases are TGTGCCAGCAGCCGCGGGAGCGAGCAGTACTTC.

The CDR3 is CASSVSGSQETQYF. The CDR3 DNA is TGTGCCAGCAGCGTCTCAGGGTCCCAAGAGACCCAGTACTTC. The gene calls are TRBV9 and TRBJ2-5; D may be TRBD1 (5 bases). Trimming took off 2 bases at V and 1 base at J, with 9 bases between the two ends. The CDR3 totals 14 residues. Germline V CDR1 and CDR2: SGDLS, YYNGEE.

Details on this clone: One junction end disagrees with the germline gene, perhaps due to a read error. The chain combines TRBV7-2 with TRBJ1-1; D may be TRBD1 (5 bases). Germline V gene lookup returns CDR1 SGHTA and CDR2 FQGNSA. This CDR3 spans 12 amino acids. This chain's CDR3 is CASSLARQHRRF. Written as DNA, the CDR3 is TGTGCCAGCAGCTTAGCACGACAGCATCGTCGATTT. Full variable domain (outside the CDR3, taken from reference TRBV7-2 and TRBJ1-1): GAGVSQSPSNKVTEKGKDVELRCDPISGHTALYWYRQSLGQGLEFLIYFQGNSAPDKSGLPSDRFSAERTGGSVSTLTIQRTQQEDSAVYLCASSLARQHRRFGQGTRLTVV.

This CDR3 is CASSYWTGDTGELFF. The CDR3 DNA follows: TGTGCCAGCTCATATTGGACAGGGGACACCGGGGAGCTGTTTTTT. The genes are TRBV11-2 and TRBJ2-2; 9 nucleotides match TRBD1. The CDR3 is 15 amino acids. With 8 bases clipped from V and 3 bases from J, the junction kept 7 bases outside the gene matches. The germline V gene has CDR1 SGHAT and CDR2 FQNNGV.

The V and J genes are TRBV10-3 and TRBJ1-6; a weak D match, TRBD1 (6 bases). This CDR3 contains 14 residues. From germline, CDR1 is ENHRY and CDR2 SYGVKD. V shed 7 bases and J shed 10 bases, with 17 bases lying between them. For the CDR3, the DNA is TGTGCCATCATGGGGACATTGGAAAACTCACCCCTCCACTTT. This codes for CAIMGTLENSPLHF.

The V gene is TRBV7-3, the J gene TRBJ2-1; D is perhaps TRBD2 (5 bases). The V end was cut by 5 bases, the J end by 7 bases, with 18 bases between. Germline lookup yields CDR1 SGHTA and CDR2 FQGTGA. The CDR3 runs to 15 residues. CDR3 region: CASSPTGGRLNEQFF. The CDR3 nucleotides are TGTGCCAGCAGCCCGACCGGAGGCAGGCTAAATGAGCAGTTCTTC.

This chain links TRBV6-6 with TRBJ1-6; 7 bases are shared with TRBD1. The CDR3 runs 16 residues. Trimming took 6 bases from V and 7 from J; bases not matched to a gene: 12. CDR1 and CDR2 from the germline V gene are MNHNY and SVGAGI (reference sequence). The CDR3 region has the DNA TGTGCCAGCAGAAAAGACGGGACAGCTCGAAATTCACCCCTCCACTTT. This translates into CASRKDGTARNSPLHF.

This sequence joins TRBV29-1 and TRBJ2-5; 8 bases line up with TRBD2. The V gene's germline CDR1 is SQVTM and CDR2 ANQGSEA. The CDR3 totals 16 residues. The V segment lost 6 bases and the J segment 1 base; nucleotides outside the gene matches: 13. The CDR3 loop is CSVDIIAGRGQETQYF. The CDR3 bases are TGCAGCGTGGATATTATAGCGGGAAGGGGCCAAGAGACCCAGTACTTC.

The chain employs TRBV7-3 and TRBJ2-1; perhaps TRBD1 as D (7 bases). The germline CDR1 and CDR2 sequences are SGHTA and FQGTGA. The CDR3 has 15 amino acids. Trimming stripped 5 bases from V and 1 base from J, with 12 bases between. The CDR3: CASSLRGDSYNEQFF. The CDR3 bases are TGTGCCAGCAGCCTCAGGGGGGATTCCTACAATGAGCAGTTCTTC.

The chain has TRBV7-9 and TRBJ2-3, with D unresolved. V lost 1 base to trimming and J lost 8 bases, with 10 bases between them. The CDR3 consists of 13 residues. CDR1 SEHNR and CDR2 FQNEAQ come from the germline V gene (reference sequence). The CDR3 region has the DNA TGTGCCAGCAGCTTAGGCCCGGGTGCTACGCAGTATTTT. It specifies CASSLGPGATQYF.

The rearrangement uses TRBV7-2 and TRBJ2-3, with 11 bases aligning to TRBD1. The germline CDR1 and CDR2 sequences are SGHTA and FQGNSA. CDR3 length: 14 amino acids. The trim removed 4 bases at V and 10 bases at J, leaving 7 bases unmatched. Written as DNA, the CDR3 is TGTGCCAGCAGCTCGGGACAGGGGGGGCCTGCGCAGTATTTT. Protein: CASSSGQGGPAQYF.

This clone was observed a handful of times. The J gene is TRBJ2-7, the V gene TRBV2; 12 positions agree with TRBD2. This CDR3 is built from 14 residues. Germline V gene data show CDR1 as SNHLY and CDR2 as FYNNEI. V was clipped by 5 bases and J by 7 bases; unmatched bases: 6. CDR3 sequence: CASSTTSGGGEQYF. CDR3 sequence (DNA): TGTGCCAGCAGTACGACTAGCGGGGGTGGGGAGCAGTACTTC.

This chain uses TRBV27 with TRBJ1-1, with D maybe TRBD1 (5 bases). The V gene's germline CDR1 is MNHEY and CDR2 SMNVEV (reference sequence). The CDR3 is made up of 17 amino acids. Deletions cut 1 base from V and 1 base from J, with 16 bases between. CDR3 nucleotide sequence: TGTGCCAGCAGTTTATTTATCGGGGGGAGGAGGAACACTGAAGCTTTCTTT. Encoded protein: CASSLFIGGRRNTEAFF.

About this clone itself: One junction end disagrees with the germline gene, perhaps due to a read error. The V call is TRBV4-3, the J call TRBJ2-1; 7 bases are a match to TRBD1. This CDR3 has 16 amino acids. The germline gives CDR1 LGHNA, CDR2 YSLEER. The CDR3 region has the DNA TGCGCCAGCAGCCAAGAGAGAGGGGGCTCCCACAATGAGCAGTTCTTC. Residues: CASSQERGGSHNEQFF.

The sample holds one count of this clone. The chain joins TRBV7-3 to TRBJ1-1, with D tentatively TRBD1 (6 bases). CDR1 and CDR2 from the germline V gene are SGHTA and FQGTGA. The CDR3 contains 13 residues. The V end was cut by 4 bases, the J end by 6 bases, with 12 bases between. The CDR3 region has the DNA TGTGCCAGCAGCTCTAGGGAGGGGGCTGAAGCTTTCTTT. Translated, it gives CASSSREGAEAFF.

The chain has TRBV4-2 and TRBJ2-3; TRBD2 aligns across 8 bases. CDR1 is LGHNA, CDR2 YNFKEQ, per germline. After removal of 1 base from V and 0 bases from J, the junction contained 9 bases not matched to a gene. The CDR3 sequence is 18 residues long. The CDR3 is CASSQGKSGGSSTDTQYF. Here the CDR3 DNA reads TGTGCCAGCAGCCAAGGGAAGAGCGGGGGATCGAGCACAGATACGCAGTATTTT.

V and J are TRBV7-9 and TRBJ1-4; 7 bases fit TRBD1. Looked up from germline, CDR1 is SEHNR and CDR2 is FQNEAQ (reference sequence). CDR3 length: 15 amino acids. V was clipped by 4 bases and J by 8 bases; unmatched bases: 10. The CDR3 DNA reads as TGTGCCAGCAGCTACACAGGGACAGTCGGAGAAAAACTGTTTTTT. It yields the protein CASSYTGTVGEKLFF.

This clone was detected once. The rearrangement links TRBV7-6 to TRBJ2-1, with 7 nucleotides matching TRBD1. V trimming: 5 bases; J trimming: 0 bases; junction bases outside the gene matches: 7. The CDR3 is made up of 16 amino acids. Germline-derived CDR1 and CDR2 are SGHVS and FNYEAQ. The CDR3 loop is CASSPSQGNSYNEQFF. The CDR3, as DNA: TGTGCCAGCAGCCCCTCACAGGGGAACTCCTACAATGAGCAGTTCTTC.

This rearrangement joins TRBV10-3 to TRBJ2-5, with TRBD1 identical over 8 bases. Germline CDR1 is ENHRY and CDR2 is SYGVKD. Losses at the gene ends were 6 bases for V and 3 bases for J; bases not matched to a gene: 3. The length of the CDR3 is 13 residues. This CDR3 is CAISVGQEETQYF. In DNA form, the CDR3 reads TGTGCCATCAGCGTGGGACAGGAAGAGACCCAGTACTTC.

The CDR3 protein is CAWSPFGAIYF. The CDR3 DNA follows: TGTGCCTGGAGCCCCTTCGGGGCCATATATTTT. This chain joins TRBV30 and TRBJ1-3; no definite D call. With 3 bases removed from V and 11 bases from J, the gap between germline ends came to 11 bases. Germline CDR1 GTSNPN, CDR2 SVGIG (reference sequence). This CDR3 comprises 11 residues.

The DNA for the CDR3 is TGTGCCAGCGACCAGGGGGCCTCACTGGGAGCTTTCTTT. This gives the protein CASDQGASLGAFF. J is TRBJ1-1 and V is TRBV5-6, with 8 positions matching TRBD1. Germline lookup yields CDR1 SGHDT and CDR2 YYEEEE. CDR3 length: 13 amino acids. The V segment lost 7 bases and the J segment 10 bases; nucleotides outside the gene matches: 12.

The chain joins TRBV28 to TRBJ2-3; TRBD1 matches 7 bases. From germline, CDR1 is MDHEN and CDR2 SYDVKM. There are 13 residues in the CDR3. V shed 8 bases and J 4 bases; nucleotides not matched to a gene: 6. The CDR3 region is CASSEGGSDTQYF. Here the CDR3 DNA reads TGTGCCAGCTCCGAAGGGGGCTCAGATACGCAGTATTTT.

The chain joins TRBV11-2 to TRBJ2-3; 7 bases align to TRBD2. CDR3 size: 15 residues. The junction had 13 bases not matched to a gene; V was cut back by 7 bases and J by 6 bases. Germline CDR1 and CDR2: SGHAT and FQNNGV. The CDR3 DNA reads as TGTGCCAGCACTGTTAGCGGGCCCGGTGCGGATACGCAGTATTTT. Protein: CASTVSGPGADTQYF.

The chain carries TRBV18 and TRBJ1-1; a possible D gene is TRBD1 (5 bases). V was cut by 3 bases and J by 2 bases, with 13 bases left in between. Germline V gene data show CDR1 as KGHSH and CDR2 as LQKENI. The CDR3 extends over 15 amino acids. The CDR3 sequence: CASSPAGISNTEAFF. The DNA of the CDR3 is TGTGCCAGCTCACCCGCAGGGATTTCTAACACTGAAGCTTTCTTT.

The count of this clone is one. V gene TRBV2 combines with J gene TRBJ2-3, with 13 bases lining up with TRBD2. Germline V gene lookup returns CDR1 SNHLY and CDR2 FYNNEI. This CDR3 comprises 15 residues. V shed 10 bases and J 2 bases; nucleotides not matched to a gene: 6. CDR3 nucleotide sequence: TGTGCCACCCAAGGACTAGCGGGAGTCACAGATACGCAGTATTTT. It is translated as CATQGLAGVTDTQYF.

In this sample, this clone turned up once. The rearrangement links TRBV9 to TRBJ2-1; 14 nucleotides match TRBD2. The CDR3 has 16 amino acids. With 3 bases clipped from V and 10 bases from J, the junction kept 9 bases outside the gene matches. Germline CDR1 and CDR2: SGDLS and YYNGEE. The chain's CDR3 is CASSDRLAGGPKEQFF. The CDR3 DNA follows: TGTGCCAGCAGCGACAGACTAGCGGGAGGGCCCAAGGAGCAGTTCTTC.

The J gene is TRBJ2-1, the V gene TRBV4-3; D ambiguous. CDR1 is LGHNA, CDR2 YSLEER, per germline. The CDR3 loop spans 13 amino acids. The V end lost 4 bases, the J end lost 9 bases, and 13 bases lay between the germline ends. CDR3 DNA: TGCGCCAGCAGCCTTATCGATGGCGGTGAGCAGTTCTTC. This codes for CASSLIDGGEQFF.

V usage is TRBV29-1 and J usage is TRBJ1-2; 12 bases fit TRBD1. V trimming: 6 bases; J trimming: 5 bases; junction bases outside the gene matches: 4. The CDR3 is 13 amino acids. Germline V gene sequence: CDR1 SQVTM, CDR2 ANQGSEA. CDR3 coding DNA: TGCAGCGTGGGGACAGGGGGCGTATATGGCTACACCTTC. Encoded protein: CSVGTGGVYGYTF. Drawing the rest from reference TRBV29-1 and TRBJ1-2, the complete variable domain is SAVISQKPSRDICQRGTSLTIQCQVDSQVTMMFWYRQQPGQSLTLIATANQGSEATYESGFVIDKFPISRPNLTFSTLTVSNMSPEDSSIYLCSVGTGGVYGYTFGSGTRLTVV.